The rows below give T cell receptor beta chains drawn from one sample of a study of technical replicates of blood from a few donors. Profiled with immunoSEQ multiplex PCR; TCRdb holds only in-frame clones, not every one. The sample lists approximately 70,000 clones, approximately 92% occurring once. The specimen sequenced was T cells isolated from PBMCs. These receptors originate from a human donor in good health. Both conserved end residues are part of each CDR3. The order of the fields is J gene, clone size, V gene, D gene, CDR3 DNA, CDR3 protein. A D gene is named only where the DNA matches it firmly. Some rows mark clone size as missing; the rest say once, few, many or name a class of expanded clone.

j_gene: TRBJ2-3; abundance: .; v_gene: TRBV28; d_gene: TRBD2; CDR3nt: TGTGCCAGCGGGGAGCCGGGACTAACCACAGATACGCAGTATTTT; CDR3aa: CASGEPGLTTDTQYF
j_gene: TRBJ2-1; abundance: .; v_gene: TRBV4-2; d_gene: TRBD1; CDR3nt: TGTGCCAGCAGCCCCCCGCGACAGGGGGCCGATGAGCAGTTCTTC; CDR3aa: CASSPPRQGADEQFF
j_gene: TRBJ2-5; abundance: .; v_gene: TRBV14; d_gene: TRBD2; CDR3nt: TGTGCCAGCAGCCAAGGGGGCGGGAGTAAGTACTTC; CDR3aa: CASSQGGGSKYF
j_gene: TRBJ1-2; abundance: .; v_gene: TRBV2; d_gene: .; CDR3nt: TGTGCCAGCTTAGGGGGGGATTATGGCTACACCTTC; CDR3aa: CASLGGDYGYTF
j_gene: TRBJ1-2; abundance: .; v_gene: TRBV5-1; d_gene: .; CDR3nt: TGCGCCAGCAGTTCGGCGGGCGAAGCGGGCGGCTACACCTTC; CDR3aa: CASSSAGEAGGYTF
j_gene: TRBJ1-2; abundance: .; v_gene: TRBV6-5; d_gene: TRBD1; CDR3nt: TGTGCCAGCAGTTACTCCTCCCAGGGGGCGGTCTATGGCTACACCTTC; CDR3aa: CASSYSSQGAVYGYTF
j_gene: TRBJ2-7; abundance: .; v_gene: TRBV5-4; d_gene: .; CDR3nt: TGTGCCAGCAGCTTGGAGAGGACTTACGAGCAGTACTTC; CDR3aa: CASSLERTYEQYF
j_gene: TRBJ1-2; abundance: once; v_gene: TRBV27; d_gene: TRBD1; CDR3nt: TGTGCCAGCGGCACAGGGGACTTGAACTATGGCTACACCTTC; CDR3aa: CASGTGDLNYGYTF
j_gene: TRBJ1-2; abundance: .; v_gene: TRBV4-3; d_gene: TRBD1; CDR3nt: TGCGCCAGCAGCCGATCCGGACAGGGGTTAGATGGCTACACCTTC; CDR3aa: CASSRSGQGLDGYTF
j_gene: TRBJ2-1; abundance: .; v_gene: TRBV27; d_gene: .; CDR3nt: TGTGCCAGCAGTTCCTACAGGGCAGGGAGCTCCTACAATGAGCAGTTCTTC; CDR3aa: CASSSYRAGSSYNEQFF
j_gene: TRBJ2-3; abundance: .; v_gene: TRBV9; d_gene: TRBD2; CDR3nt: TGTGCCAGCAGCGTAGCACTAGCGGGAGCAAACACAGATACGCAGTATTTT; CDR3aa: CASSVALAGANTDTQYF
j_gene: TRBJ1-2; abundance: .; v_gene: TRBV30; d_gene: .; CDR3nt: TGTGCCTGGAGTGTACAGCCGACGGGGAACTATGGCTACACCTTC; CDR3aa: CAWSVQPTGNYGYTF
j_gene: TRBJ2-1; abundance: once; v_gene: TRBV21-1; d_gene: .; CDR3nt: TGTGCCAGCAGCTCAGCCACTAGCGGGAGGGCCTACAATGAGCAGTTCTTC; CDR3aa: CASSSATSGRAYNEQFF
j_gene: TRBJ2-5; abundance: once; v_gene: TRBV7-6; d_gene: TRBD1; CDR3nt: TGTGCCAGCAGCTGGGGGGGGACAGGGGAAGAGACCCAGTACTTC; CDR3aa: CASSWGGTGEETQYF
j_gene: TRBJ2-7; abundance: .; v_gene: TRBV7-9; d_gene: .; CDR3nt: TGTGCCAGCAGCTTAGAGGCAGGGACCTACGAGCAGTACTTC; CDR3aa: CASSLEAGTYEQYF
j_gene: TRBJ1-5; abundance: once; v_gene: TRBV7-8; d_gene: .; CDR3nt: TGTGCCAGCAGCTCCTTCAGTAATCAGCCCCAGCATTTT; CDR3aa: CASSSFSNQPQHF
j_gene: TRBJ1-2; abundance: .; v_gene: TRBV7-2; d_gene: .; CDR3nt: TGTGCCAGCAGTCAGGACAGAGTCTACACCTTC; CDR3aa: CASSQDRVYTF
j_gene: TRBJ2-7; abundance: once; v_gene: TRBV28; d_gene: .; CDR3nt: TGTGCCACCCATTCGGACAGCTCCTACGAGCAGTACTTC; CDR3aa: CATHSDSSYEQYF
j_gene: TRBJ2-5; abundance: .; v_gene: TRBV6-6; d_gene: TRBD2; CDR3nt: TGTGCCAGCAGTTTCACTAGCGGTCAAGAGACCCAGTACTTC; CDR3aa: CASSFTSGQETQYF
j_gene: TRBJ2-2; abundance: once; v_gene: TRBV4-2; d_gene: .; CDR3nt: TGTGCCAGCAGCCGGGAAGGGAGAACCGGGGAGCTGTTTTTT; CDR3aa: CASSREGRTGELFF
j_gene: TRBJ1-5; abundance: .; v_gene: TRBV11-2; d_gene: .; CDR3nt: TGTGCCAGCAGCTTAGCCCAGGATGGTTATCAGCCCCAGCATTTT; CDR3aa: CASSLAQDGYQPQHF
j_gene: TRBJ1-2; abundance: .; v_gene: TRBV4-1; d_gene: TRBD1; CDR3nt: TGCGCCAGCAGCCCGTCCGACAGGGGGTTCGTGGATGGATATGGCTACACCTTC; CDR3aa: CASSPSDRGFVDGYGYTF
j_gene: TRBJ2-1; abundance: .; v_gene: TRBV15; d_gene: TRBD2; CDR3nt: TGTGCCACCAGCAGGGGGGCTAGCGGGACCTACAATGAGCAGTTCTTC; CDR3aa: CATSRGASGTYNEQFF
j_gene: TRBJ1-1; abundance: few; v_gene: TRBV2; d_gene: .; CDR3nt: TGTGCCAGCAGTGAACGGGGTAGCACTGAAGCTTTCTTT; CDR3aa: CASSERGSTEAFF
j_gene: TRBJ2-7; abundance: .; v_gene: TRBV28; d_gene: TRBD1; CDR3nt: TGTGCCAGCAGTTTAGGGACAGGTATTTCTATTTACGAGCAGTACTTC; CDR3aa: CASSLGTGISIYEQYF
j_gene: TRBJ1-3; abundance: .; v_gene: TRBV28; d_gene: .; CDR3nt: TGTGCCATCCAGGGCGACTCTGGAAACACCATATATTTT; CDR3aa: CAIQGDSGNTIYF
j_gene: TRBJ1-1; abundance: .; v_gene: TRBV7-2; d_gene: TRBD1; CDR3nt: TGTGCCAGCAGCTTACAGGGGGGTAGGACTGAAGCTTTCTTT; CDR3aa: CASSLQGGRTEAFF
j_gene: TRBJ2-7; abundance: .; v_gene: TRBV30; d_gene: TRBD1; CDR3nt: TGTGCCTGGAGACAGGGGATTTACGAGCAGTACTTC; CDR3aa: CAWRQGIYEQYF
j_gene: TRBJ1-1; abundance: .; v_gene: TRBV28; d_gene: .; CDR3nt: TGTGCCAGCGGGCCTCCATACACTGAAGCTTTCTTT; CDR3aa: CASGPPYTEAFF
j_gene: TRBJ1-1; abundance: .; v_gene: TRBV11-2; d_gene: .; CDR3nt: TGTGCCAGCAGCTTAATGGGGGGGGCTGGCACTGAAGCTTTCTTT; CDR3aa: CASSLMGGAGTEAFF
j_gene: TRBJ2-1; abundance: .; v_gene: TRBV5-6; d_gene: .; CDR3nt: TGTGCCAGCAGCTTACGGAGGGAATTATACAATGAGCAGTTCTTC; CDR3aa: CASSLRRELYNEQFF
j_gene: TRBJ2-1; abundance: .; v_gene: TRBV28; d_gene: TRBD2; CDR3nt: TGTGCCAGCAGTTTAGCGGGAGGGATAGGTGAGCAGTTCTTC; CDR3aa: CASSLAGGIGEQFF
j_gene: TRBJ2-7; abundance: .; v_gene: TRBV20-1; d_gene: .; CDR3nt: TGCAGTGCTAGATTCAGCTACGAGCAGTACTTC; CDR3aa: CSARFSYEQYF
j_gene: TRBJ1-5; abundance: .; v_gene: TRBV2; d_gene: .; CDR3nt: TGTGCCAGCAGTGAAGCCGTCCGGTCCTGGAGAAATCAGCCCCAGCATTTT; CDR3aa: CASSEAVRSWRNQPQHF
j_gene: TRBJ2-1; abundance: .; v_gene: TRBV5-4; d_gene: .; CDR3nt: TGTGCCAGCAGCTTGTTAGTAAGCGGGCCCAACAATGAGCAGTTCTTC; CDR3aa: CASSLLVSGPNNEQFF
j_gene: TRBJ2-7; abundance: .; v_gene: TRBV5-5; d_gene: TRBD1; CDR3nt: TGTGCCAGCAGCGTTGTCCCTACAGGGGCAATATCCTACGAGCAGTACTTC; CDR3aa: CASSVVPTGAISYEQYF
j_gene: TRBJ2-5; abundance: once; v_gene: TRBV4-2; d_gene: .; CDR3nt: TGTGCCAGCAGCCAGTTTAGCGGCCAAGAGACCCAGTACTTC; CDR3aa: CASSQFSGQETQYF
j_gene: TRBJ1-1; abundance: .; v_gene: TRBV27; d_gene: TRBD1; CDR3nt: TGTGCCAGCAGTTACCTCCCACCGGGACAGGGGCTAAGTACTGAAGCTTTCTTT; CDR3aa: CASSYLPPGQGLSTEAFF
j_gene: TRBJ2-7; abundance: .; v_gene: TRBV29-1; d_gene: .; CDR3nt: TGCAGCGTTGAAAAGGCCCCGGAGTCCTACGAGCAGTACTTC; CDR3aa: CSVEKAPESYEQYF
j_gene: TRBJ2-4; abundance: .; v_gene: TRBV30; d_gene: TRBD1; CDR3nt: TGTGCCTGGAGTGCCGGGACAGGGCCGGGCTGGACCAAAAACATTCAGTACTTC; CDR3aa: CAWSAGTGPGWTKNIQYF
j_gene: TRBJ1-5; abundance: .; v_gene: TRBV6-5; d_gene: .; CDR3nt: TGTGCCAGCAGGGAAGGGGCCGGTGTTAGGCCCCAGCATTTT; CDR3aa: CASREGAGVRPQHF
j_gene: TRBJ2-7; abundance: once; v_gene: TRBV7-9; d_gene: .; CDR3nt: TGTGCCAGCAGCTCCTCGGGGGAGGTGTACGAGCAGTACTTC; CDR3aa: CASSSSGEVYEQYF
j_gene: TRBJ2-7; abundance: .; v_gene: TRBV27; d_gene: .; CDR3nt: TGTGCCAGCAGCAATCTGGGAGGTCTAGACGAGCAGTACTTC; CDR3aa: CASSNLGGLDEQYF
j_gene: TRBJ1-1; abundance: .; v_gene: TRBV6-5; d_gene: .; CDR3nt: TGTGCCAGCAGTAGTACAGGGAATCCAGGGCGTGAAGCTTTCTTT; CDR3aa: CASSSTGNPGREAFF
j_gene: TRBJ2-5; abundance: .; v_gene: TRBV5-1; d_gene: TRBD1; CDR3nt: TGCGCCAGCAGCCCTGCCAGGGGGCAAGAGACCCAGTACTTC; CDR3aa: CASSPARGQETQYF
j_gene: TRBJ1-1; abundance: .; v_gene: TRBV4-2; d_gene: .; CDR3nt: TGTGCCAGCCGTGTGAACACTGAAGCTTTCTTT; CDR3aa: CASRVNTEAFF
j_gene: TRBJ2-5; abundance: .; v_gene: TRBV5-6; d_gene: .; CDR3nt: TGTGCCAGCACCCCAGGACTTCAAGAGACCCAGTACTTC; CDR3aa: CASTPGLQETQYF
j_gene: TRBJ2-7; abundance: .; v_gene: TRBV7-3; d_gene: .; CDR3nt: TGTGCCAGCAGCTTAAGTGGCGGGGTAAACTACGAGCAGTACTTC; CDR3aa: CASSLSGGVNYEQYF
j_gene: TRBJ2-3; abundance: .; v_gene: TRBV10-2; d_gene: .; CDR3nt: TGCGCCAGCAGTGCAAGAGAGGAACCGGGGGATACGCAGTATTTT; CDR3aa: CASSAREEPGDTQYF
j_gene: TRBJ2-7; abundance: .; v_gene: TRBV19; d_gene: TRBD2; CDR3nt: TGTGCCAGTAGTATTGCGGGAGCGGCCTACGAGCAGTACTTC; CDR3aa: CASSIAGAAYEQYF